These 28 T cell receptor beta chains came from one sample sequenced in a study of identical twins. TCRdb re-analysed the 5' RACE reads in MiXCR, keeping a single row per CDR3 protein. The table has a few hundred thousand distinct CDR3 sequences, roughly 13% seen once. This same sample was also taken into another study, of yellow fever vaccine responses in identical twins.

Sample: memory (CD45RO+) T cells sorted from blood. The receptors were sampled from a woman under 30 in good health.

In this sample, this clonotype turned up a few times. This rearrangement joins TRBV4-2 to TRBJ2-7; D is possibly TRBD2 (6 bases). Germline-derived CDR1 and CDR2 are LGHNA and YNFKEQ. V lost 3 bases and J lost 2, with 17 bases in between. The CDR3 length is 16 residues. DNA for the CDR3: TGTGCCAGCAGCCATTTATCCAGGGAGGCCGCCTACGAGCAGTACTTC. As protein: CASSHLSREAAYEQYF.

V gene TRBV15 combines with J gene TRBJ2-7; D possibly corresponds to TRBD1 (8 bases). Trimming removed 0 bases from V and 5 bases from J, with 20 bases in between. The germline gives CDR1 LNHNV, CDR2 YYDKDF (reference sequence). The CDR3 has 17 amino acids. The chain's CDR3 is CATSRDRDTGGVHEQYF. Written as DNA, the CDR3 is TGTGCCACCAGCAGAGATCGGGATACAGGGGGGGTCCACGAGCAGTACTTC.

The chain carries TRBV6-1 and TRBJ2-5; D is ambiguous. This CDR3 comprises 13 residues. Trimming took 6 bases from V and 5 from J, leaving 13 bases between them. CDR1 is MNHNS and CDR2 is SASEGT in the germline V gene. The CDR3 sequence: CASSRAVQETQYF. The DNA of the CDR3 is TGTGCCAGCAGCCGCGCCGTCCAGGAGACCCAGTACTTC.

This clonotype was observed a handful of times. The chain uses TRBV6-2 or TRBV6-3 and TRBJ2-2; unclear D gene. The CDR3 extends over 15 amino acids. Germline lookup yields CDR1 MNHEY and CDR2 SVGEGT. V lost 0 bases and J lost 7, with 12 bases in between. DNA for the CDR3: TGTGCCAGCAGTTACTCCGAACAAGTGAGCGGGGAGCTGTTTTTT. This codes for CASSYSEQVSGELFF.

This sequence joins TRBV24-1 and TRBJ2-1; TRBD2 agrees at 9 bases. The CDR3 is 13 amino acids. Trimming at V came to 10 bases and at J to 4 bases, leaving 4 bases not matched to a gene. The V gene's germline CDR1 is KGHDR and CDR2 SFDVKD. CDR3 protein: CATKAGGYNEQFF. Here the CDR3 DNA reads TGTGCCACAAAAGCGGGGGGATACAATGAGCAGTTCTTC.

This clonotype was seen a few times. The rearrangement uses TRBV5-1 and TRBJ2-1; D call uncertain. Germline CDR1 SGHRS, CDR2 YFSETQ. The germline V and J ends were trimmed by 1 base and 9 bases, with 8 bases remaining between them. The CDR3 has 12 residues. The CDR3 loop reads CASSLQTPEQFF. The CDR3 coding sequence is TGCGCCAGCAGCTTGCAGACTCCTGAGCAGTTCTTC.

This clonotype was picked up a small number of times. CDR3 nucleotides: TGTGCCAGCAGCTTTACGGGGCTGAGCTCCTACAATGAGCAGTTCTTC. Translating it yields CASSFTGLSSYNEQFF. The V call is TRBV11-2, the J call TRBJ2-1; tentatively, D is TRBD1 or TRBD2 (5 bases each). CDR3 length: 16 residues. Germline V CDR1 and CDR2: SGHAT, FQNNGV. V was pared by 3 bases and J by 0 bases, with 12 bases between.

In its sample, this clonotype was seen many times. CDR3 region: CASSFGLTEAFF. The CDR3 nucleotides read TGTGCCAGCAGCTTTGGTCTCACTGAAGCTTTCTTT. The chain is built from TRBV7-2 and TRBJ1-1; unclear D gene. Germline CDR1 reads SGHTA; CDR2 reads FQGNSA. CDR3 size: 12 residues. V was trimmed by 3 bases and J by 4 bases, leaving 6 bases between them.

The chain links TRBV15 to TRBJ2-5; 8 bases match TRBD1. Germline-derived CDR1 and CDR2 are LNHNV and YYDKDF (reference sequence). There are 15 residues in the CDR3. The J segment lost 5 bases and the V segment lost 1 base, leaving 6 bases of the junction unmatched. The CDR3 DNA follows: TGTGCCACCAGCAGAGCCAGGGGGCCGGTGGAGACCCAGTACTTC. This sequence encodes CATSRARGPVETQYF.

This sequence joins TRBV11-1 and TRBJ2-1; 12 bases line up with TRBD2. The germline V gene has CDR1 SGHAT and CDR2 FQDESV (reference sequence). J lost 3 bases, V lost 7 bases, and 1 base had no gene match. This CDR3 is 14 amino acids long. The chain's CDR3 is CASMTSGSYNEQFF. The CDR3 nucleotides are TGTGCCAGCATGACTAGCGGGAGCTACAATGAGCAGTTCTTC. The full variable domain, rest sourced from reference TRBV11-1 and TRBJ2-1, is EAEVAQSPRYKITEKSQAVAFWCDPISGHATLYWYRQILGQGPELLVQFQDESVVDDSQLPKDRFSAERLKGVDSTLKIQPAELGDSAMYLCASMTSGSYNEQFFGPGTRLTVL.

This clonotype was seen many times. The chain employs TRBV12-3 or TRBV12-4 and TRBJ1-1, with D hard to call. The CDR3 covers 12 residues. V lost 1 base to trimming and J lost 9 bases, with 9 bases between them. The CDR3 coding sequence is TGTGCCAGCAGTTTAGACGCAGTTAAAGCTTTCTTT. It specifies CASSLDAVKAFF.

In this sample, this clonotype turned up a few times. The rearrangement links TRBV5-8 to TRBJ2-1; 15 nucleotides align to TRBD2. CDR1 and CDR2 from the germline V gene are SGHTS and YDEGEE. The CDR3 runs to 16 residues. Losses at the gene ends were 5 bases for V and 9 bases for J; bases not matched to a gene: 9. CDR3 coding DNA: TGTGCCAGCAGTAGTCCGGGACTAGCGGGAGGAGCTGAGCAGTTCTTC. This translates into CASSSPGLAGGAEQFF.

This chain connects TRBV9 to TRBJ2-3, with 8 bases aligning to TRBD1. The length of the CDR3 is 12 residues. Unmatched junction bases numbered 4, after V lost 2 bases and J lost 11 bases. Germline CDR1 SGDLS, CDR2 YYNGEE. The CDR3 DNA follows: TGTGCCAGCAGCGTCGGACAGGGAGGGCAGTATTTT. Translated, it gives CASSVGQGGQYF.

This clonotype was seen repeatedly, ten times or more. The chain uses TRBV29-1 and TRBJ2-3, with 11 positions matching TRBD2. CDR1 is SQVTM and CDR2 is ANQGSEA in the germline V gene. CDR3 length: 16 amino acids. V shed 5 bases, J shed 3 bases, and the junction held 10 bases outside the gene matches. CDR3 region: CSVHTSGGLGTDTQYF. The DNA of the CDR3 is TGCAGCGTTCACACTAGCGGGGGCCTCGGGACAGATACGCAGTATTTT.

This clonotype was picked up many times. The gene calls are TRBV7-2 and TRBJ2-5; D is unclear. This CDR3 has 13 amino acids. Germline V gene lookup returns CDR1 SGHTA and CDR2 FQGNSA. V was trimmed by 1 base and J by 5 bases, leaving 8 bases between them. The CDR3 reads CASSLGMLETQYF. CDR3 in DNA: TGTGCCAGCAGCTTAGGGATGCTGGAGACCCAGTACTTC.

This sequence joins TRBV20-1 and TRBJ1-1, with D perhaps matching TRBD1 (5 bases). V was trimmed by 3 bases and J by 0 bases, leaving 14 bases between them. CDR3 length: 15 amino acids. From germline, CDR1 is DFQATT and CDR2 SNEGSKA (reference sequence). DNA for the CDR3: TGCAGTGCTAGTTTTCCGACAGAGATGAACACTGAAGCTTTCTTT. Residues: CSASFPTEMNTEAFF.

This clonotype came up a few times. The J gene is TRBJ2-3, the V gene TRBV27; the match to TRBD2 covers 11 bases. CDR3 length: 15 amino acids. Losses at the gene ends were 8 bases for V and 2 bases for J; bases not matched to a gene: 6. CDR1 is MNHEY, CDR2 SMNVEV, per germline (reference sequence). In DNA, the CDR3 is TGTGCCAGCGGAACTAGCGGGAGATCCACAGATACGCAGTATTTT. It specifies CASGTSGRSTDTQYF.

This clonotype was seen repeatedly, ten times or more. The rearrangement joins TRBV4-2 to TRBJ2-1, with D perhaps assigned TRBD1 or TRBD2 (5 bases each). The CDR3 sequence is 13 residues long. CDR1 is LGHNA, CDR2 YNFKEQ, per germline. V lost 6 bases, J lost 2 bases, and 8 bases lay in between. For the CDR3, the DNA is TGTGCCAGCAGGGGACCGACCTACAATGAGCAGTTCTTC. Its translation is CASRGPTYNEQFF.

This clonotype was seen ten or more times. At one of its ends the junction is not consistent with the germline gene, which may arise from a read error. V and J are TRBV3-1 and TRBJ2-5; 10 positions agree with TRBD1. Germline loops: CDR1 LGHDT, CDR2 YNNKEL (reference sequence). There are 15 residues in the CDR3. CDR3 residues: CASSHSDRGQGTQYF. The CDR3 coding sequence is TGTGCCAGCAGCCATAGCGACAGGGGGCAAGGGACCCAGTACTTC.

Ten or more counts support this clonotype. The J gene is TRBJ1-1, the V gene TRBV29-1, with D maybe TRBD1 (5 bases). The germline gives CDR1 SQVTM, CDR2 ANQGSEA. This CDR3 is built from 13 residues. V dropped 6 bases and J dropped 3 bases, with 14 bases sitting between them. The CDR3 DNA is TGCAGCGTGGCAGGGATTTTTGACACTGAAGCTTTCTTT. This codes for CSVAGIFDTEAFF.

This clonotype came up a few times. CDR3 protein: CASSRDRADYGDIQYF. Written as DNA, the CDR3 is TGCGCCAGCAGCCGGGACAGGGCGGACTATGGGGACATTCAGTACTTC. The chain recombines TRBV5-1 with TRBJ2-4; 9 positions match TRBD1. Looked up from germline, CDR1 is SGHRS and CDR2 is YFSETQ. The CDR3 totals 16 residues. Trimming cost V 4 bases and J 8 bases; bases outside gene matches: 13.

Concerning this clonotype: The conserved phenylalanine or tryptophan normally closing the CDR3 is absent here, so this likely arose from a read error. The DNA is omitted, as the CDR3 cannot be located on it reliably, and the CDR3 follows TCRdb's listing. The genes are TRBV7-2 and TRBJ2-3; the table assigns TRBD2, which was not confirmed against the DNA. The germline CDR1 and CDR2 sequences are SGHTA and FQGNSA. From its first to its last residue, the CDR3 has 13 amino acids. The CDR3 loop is CASSLGLAGGLVY.

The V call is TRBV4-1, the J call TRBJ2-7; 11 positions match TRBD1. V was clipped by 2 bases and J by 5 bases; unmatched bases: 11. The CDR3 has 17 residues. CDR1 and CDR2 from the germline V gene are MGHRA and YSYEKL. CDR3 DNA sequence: TGCGCCAGCAGCCAACAACCTACCGGGACAGGGGGGAACGAGCAGTACTTC. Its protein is CASSQQPTGTGGNEQYF.

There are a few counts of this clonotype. The CDR3 sequence: CATSASVAGGNNEQFF. The CDR3 region has the DNA TGTGCCACCAGTGCCTCGGTAGCGGGAGGGAACAATGAGCAGTTCTTC. The chain employs TRBV24-1 and TRBJ2-1; 11 bases match TRBD2. Per the germline V gene, CDR1 is KGHDR and CDR2 is SFDVKD. This CDR3 has 16 residues. After removal of 5 bases from V and 5 bases from J, the junction contained 7 bases not matched to a gene.

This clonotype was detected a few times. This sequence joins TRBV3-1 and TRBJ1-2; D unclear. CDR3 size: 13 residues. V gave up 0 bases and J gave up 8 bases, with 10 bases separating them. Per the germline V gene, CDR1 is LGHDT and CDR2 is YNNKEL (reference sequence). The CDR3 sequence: CASSQDRPRGYTF. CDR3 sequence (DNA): TGTGCCAGCAGCCAAGACAGGCCTAGGGGCTACACCTTC.

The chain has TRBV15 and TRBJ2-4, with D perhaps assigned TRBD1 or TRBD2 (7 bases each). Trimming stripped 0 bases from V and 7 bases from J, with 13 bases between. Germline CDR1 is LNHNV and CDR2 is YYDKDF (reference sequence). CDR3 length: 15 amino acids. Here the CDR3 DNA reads TGTGCCACCAGCAGAGATCAGGGGGGGTTCAACATTCAGTACTTC. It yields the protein CATSRDQGGFNIQYF.

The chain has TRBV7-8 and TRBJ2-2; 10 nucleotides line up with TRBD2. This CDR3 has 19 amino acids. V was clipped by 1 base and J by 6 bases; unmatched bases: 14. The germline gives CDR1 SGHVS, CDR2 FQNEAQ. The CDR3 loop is CASSLVVAGGAGGAGELFF. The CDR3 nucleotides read TGTGCCAGCAGCTTAGTAGTAGCGGGAGGCGCCGGTGGTGCCGGGGAGCTGTTTTTT.

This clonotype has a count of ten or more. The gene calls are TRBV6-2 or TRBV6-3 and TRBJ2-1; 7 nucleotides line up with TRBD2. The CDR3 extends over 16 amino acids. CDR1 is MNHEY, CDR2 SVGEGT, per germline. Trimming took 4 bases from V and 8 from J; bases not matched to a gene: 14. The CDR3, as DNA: TGTGCCAGCAGTTCAGACCGGGACTACCGACGGGATGAGCAGTTCTTC. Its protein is CASSSDRDYRRDEQFF.